This TCR beta chain is drawn from a study of blood T cells in healthy people across ages. The CDR3 consists of 15 residues. Per germline, CDR1 MGHRA and CDR2 YSYEKL. With 4 bases clipped from V and 7 bases from J, the junction kept 9 bases outside the gene matches. Whole-study findings and limits: Observed TCR beta diversity showed a strong correlation with the percentage of naive T cells as measured by flow cytometry. Estimates of total diversity, which came from one million sequenced T cells, were considered to be underestimates.

Details on this clonotype: Antigen: not known.

The use of a sample-barcoded 5' primer and a J-beta primer mix characterized a second PCR of roughly 7 to 11 cycles. A single record per CDR3 protein comes from TCRdb applying MiXCR to the 5' RACE reads. The sample shows 1.6 million or so distinct CDR3 sequences, 34% of them seen only once. The sample taken for sequencing was blood. The sequence came from a woman younger than 45 in good health. The chain has TRBV4-1 and TRBJ1-5; the match to TRBD1 covers 8 bases. The CDR3 DNA follows: TGCGCCAGCAGCCCAGAGACAGGGGAAGGCCAGCCCCAGCATTTT. Protein product: CASSPETGEGQPQHF.